This passage covers 13 T cell receptor beta chains from one sample sequenced in a study of OX40 agonist ivuxolimab in advanced cancers. The table came from immunoSEQ multiplex PCR; TCRdb's copy has only in-frame clones and leaves some out. Here the sample spans 150,000 to 170,000 clones, 85% to 95% being singletons. The sample here was CD4+ or CD8+ T cells sorted from blood, taken in a trial of the OX40 agonist ivuxolimab. Receptors were obtained from an adult with an advanced solid tumor such as melanoma, head and neck, liver or kidney cancer.

This chain uses TRBV18 with TRBJ2-1; 7 nucleotides agree with TRBD1. Germline trimming cut 6 bases from V and 5 bases from J; bases unmatched to any gene: 7. CDR3 length equals 14 residues. CDR1 and CDR2 (germline): KGHSH, LQKENI. Here the CDR3 reads CASSADRSNNEQFF. The CDR3 region has the DNA TGTGCCAGCTCGGCGGACAGGTCCAACAATGAGCAGTTCTTC.

This chain uses TRBV25-1 with TRBJ1-4; D is unresolved. The V end was cut by 7 bases, the J end by 1 base, with 10 bases between. The germline V gene has CDR1 MGHDK and CDR2 SYGVNS. The CDR3 loop spans 14 amino acids. The chain's CDR3 is CASTPYGTNEKLFF. The CDR3 DNA sequence: TGTGCCAGCACCCCGTACGGAACTAATGAAAAACTGTTTTTT. The whole variable domain, remainder taken from reference TRBV25-1 and TRBJ1-4, is EADIYQTPRYLVIGTGKKITLECSQTMGHDKMYWYQQDPGMELHLIHYSYGVNSTEKGDLSSESTVSRIRTEHFPLTLESARPSHTSQYLCASTPYGTNEKLFFGSGTQLSVL.

This sequence joins TRBV6-5 and TRBJ2-7; D not resolved. This CDR3 comprises 14 residues. CDR1 is MNHEY and CDR2 is SVGAGI in the germline V gene. V lost 2 bases and J 2 bases, leaving 10 bases between the germline ends. As DNA, the CDR3 is TGTGCCAGCAGTTACACCGGGTGGGCCTACGAGCAGTACTTC. Translated, it gives CASSYTGWAYEQYF.

The chain employs TRBV30 and TRBJ1-5, with 7 nucleotides matching TRBD1. Germline V gene data show CDR1 as GTSNPN and CDR2 as SVGIG (reference sequence). This CDR3 comprises 14 residues. V dropped 3 bases and J dropped 11; count of bases not matched to a gene: 13. The CDR3 bases are TGTGCCTGGAGCCCTAACAGGGGTGAGGTGGCCCAGCATTTT. Amino acids: CAWSPNRGEVAQHF.

This clone appeared a single time. This CDR3 is CAWNRVEGYNEQFF. The CDR3 coding sequence is TGTGCCTGGAATAGAGTGGAGGGTTACAATGAGCAGTTCTTC. This rearrangement joins TRBV30 to TRBJ2-1; possible D gene TRBD2, 6 bases. Germline CDR1 reads GTSNPN; CDR2 reads SVGIG (reference sequence). This CDR3 spans 14 amino acids. Trimming pared 4 bases from V and 4 bases from J, leaving 14 bases between.

V and J are TRBV9 and TRBJ2-3; 8 bases line up with TRBD2. Germline trimming cut 0 bases from V and 4 bases from J; bases unmatched to any gene: 7. Per germline, CDR1 SGDLS and CDR2 YYNGEE. The CDR3 covers 16 residues. The CDR3 spells CASSVEGSGVSDTQYF. CDR3 bases: TGTGCCAGCAGCGTAGAGGGTAGCGGGGTTTCAGATACGCAGTATTTT.

This clone has just one count. This rearrangement joins TRBV5-1 to TRBJ2-5; 8 bases line up with TRBD2. J was trimmed by 2 bases and V by 4 bases; bases with no gene match: 4. In germline, CDR1 is SGHRS, CDR2 YFSETQ. The CDR3 sequence is 14 residues long. The CDR3: CASSRVAGQETQYF. DNA of the CDR3: TGCGCCAGCAGCCGAGTAGCGGGACAAGAGACCCAGTACTTC.

The CDR3 DNA sequence: TGTGCCAGCTCCCTCACAGTGGGACAGGCCCACACTGAAGCTTTCTTT. It codes for CASSLTVGQAHTEAFF. This chain connects TRBV18 to TRBJ1-1; 8 bases map to TRBD1. The CDR3 contains 16 residues. Germline CDR1 and CDR2: KGHSH and LQKENI. The V gene end was trimmed by 6 bases and the J gene end by 3 bases; junction bases not matched to a gene: 12. Looking up the rest from reference TRBV18 and TRBJ1-1 gives the full variable domain: NAGVMQNPRHLVRRRGQEARLRCSPMKGHSHVYWYRQLPEEGLKFMVYLQKENIIDESGMPKERFSAEFPKEGPSILRIQQVVRGDSAAYFCASSLTVGQAHTEAFFGQGTRLTVV.

This chain joins TRBV5-1 and TRBJ2-3; perhaps TRBD1 as D (5 bases). CDR1 and CDR2 (germline): SGHRS, YFSETQ. Trimming took off 4 bases at V and 1 base at J, with 13 bases between the two ends. The CDR3 is 15 residues long. CDR3 loop: CASSLGEGGTDTQYF. Here the CDR3 DNA reads TGCGCCAGCAGCCTAGGGGAAGGGGGCACAGATACGCAGTATTTT.

The chain uses TRBV27 and TRBJ1-2; 9 positions agree with TRBD1. CDR1 and CDR2 from the germline V gene are MNHEY and SMNVEV (reference sequence). Trimming took 5 bases from V and 2 from J; bases not matched to a gene: 3. The CDR3 runs 14 residues. CDR3 region: CASSIGQGNYGYTF. CDR3 DNA sequence: TGTGCCAGCAGTATCGGACAGGGGAACTATGGCTACACCTTC.

The chain uses TRBV6-1 and TRBJ2-2, with TRBD2 identical over 7 bases. The CDR3 is made up of 14 amino acids. The germline V gene has CDR1 MNHNS and CDR2 SASEGT. V lost 9 bases to trimming and J lost 2 bases; unmatched junction nucleotides: 6. This CDR3 reads CASNGGVNTGELFF. The CDR3 DNA sequence: TGTGCCAGTAATGGGGGGGTAAACACCGGGGAGCTGTTTTTT.

This chain uses TRBV7-9 with TRBJ2-7, with TRBD2 matching over 7 bases. V trimming: 5 bases; J trimming: 3 bases; junction bases outside the gene matches: 16. Germline loops: CDR1 SEHNR, CDR2 FQNEAQ (reference sequence). The CDR3 has 17 residues. CDR3 loop: CASSPLGEPGGLYEQYF. Here the CDR3 DNA reads TGTGCCAGCAGCCCGCTGGGGGAACCGGGGGGTCTCTACGAGCAGTACTTC.

The V gene is TRBV6-1, the J gene TRBJ2-5; 10 bases align to TRBD1. Germline V gene sequence: CDR1 MNHNS, CDR2 SASEGT. The CDR3 runs 16 residues. Losses at the gene ends were 4 bases for V and 7 bases for J; bases not matched to a gene: 12. The CDR3 protein is CASSGVRDRGVGTQYF. CDR3 bases: TGTGCCAGCAGTGGGGTCCGGGACAGGGGCGTGGGGACCCAGTACTTC.